Below are 5 T cell receptor beta chains sequenced from a single sample in a study of T cells expressing NK-cell markers. Reprocessing the 5' RACE reads, TCRdb reports a single entry for every CDR3 protein and omits DNA. The sample has roughly 450,000 distinct CDR3 sequences, and its top ten clones hold approximately 1.5%. Sequenced sample: blood T cells: a sorted CD56 or NKG2C T cell subset, CD4+ or CD8+ T cells, or bulk PBMC T cells (not recorded which). The receptor set was obtained from a woman aged 45-65 years in good health.

The chain is built from TRBV18 and TRBJ1-2. Germline CDR1 KGHSH, CDR2 LQKENI. CDR3 length: 15 residues. The CDR3 region is CASSPRGDRNYGYTF.

The chain carries TRBV21-1 and TRBJ2-3. TRBV21-1 is a listed pseudogene. The CDR3 has 16 amino acids. The chain's CDR3 is CASSKAGGPSTDTQYF.

The chain combines TRBV7-3 with TRBJ2-2; the TCRdb call, TRBD2, lacks DNA for checking. Germline V gene data show CDR1 as SGHTA and CDR2 as FQGTGA. This CDR3 contains 14 residues. CDR3 loop: CASSPIAGPGELFF.

The chain uses TRBV11-3 and TRBJ2-6; TCRdb gives TRBD1 as the D gene, but with no DNA this cannot be confirmed. Germline V gene data show CDR1 as SGHNT and CDR2 as YENEEA. There are 17 residues in the CDR3. The CDR3 spells CASSQGTLLIGANVLTF.

The chain joins TRBV4-1 to TRBJ1-4; the TCRdb D gene call, TRBD1, has no DNA to confirm it. CDR1 is MGHRA, CDR2 YSYEKL, per germline. There are 14 residues in the CDR3. Here the CDR3 reads CASSQAGTGEKLFF.